This T cell receptor beta chain emerged from a study of T cell responses to AZD1222 COVID-19 vaccine. Study-wide results and caveats: Regions 160-218 and 743-854 held dominance among vaccine-associated CD4 TCRs, which spanned spike. Repertoire samples came only from after the peak T cell response. A mostly white British donor set with more females was recruited, and clonal diversity was possibly underestimated. Baseline seropositivity characterized only 5 to 7 AZD1222 recipients.

In regard to this clone: Its target is not known.

V trimming: 4 bases; J trimming: 2 bases; junction bases outside the gene matches: 17. Germline CDR1 SGHRS, CDR2 YFSETQ. CDR3 length: 19 residues. Sequenced by immunoSEQ multiplex PCR; TCRdb stores in-frame clones only, minus some. The sample shows around 99,000 clones, around 90% of them seen only once. The chain has TRBV5-1 and TRBJ2-5; TRBD2 aligns across 10 bases. Specimen: peripheral blood, collected on day 0 of AZD1222 vaccination. The sequence came from an adult in good health. CDR3 protein: CASSPLALLLAGIQETQYF. Here the CDR3 DNA reads TGCGCCAGCAGCCCTTTGGCTTTATTACTAGCGGGGATACAAGAGACCCAGTACTTC.